The 16 T cell receptor beta chains below come from one sample, sequenced in a study of T cell clonality in common variable immunodeficiency. Data came from immunoSEQ multiplex PCR; TCRdb stores just in-frame clones and leaves some out. Singletons are absent from the sample, which has about 30,000 clones. These receptors lack a known antigen. Study-level points and caveats: Fewer deletions and N-nucleotide insertions were reportedly seen in common variable immunodeficiency TCR beta sequences.

What was sequenced was peripheral blood mononuclear cells. These receptor sequences come from a human donor with common variable immunodeficiency.

On this clone: The sequence runs out 3 residues before the end of the CDR3; the remainder is reconstructed from the germline J gene. The rearrangement uses TRBV6-2 or TRBV6-3 and TRBJ2-1; tentative D call: TRBD2 (6 bases). The V end lost 2 bases, the J end lost 5 bases, and 16 bases lay between the germline ends. Looked up from germline, CDR1 is MNHEY and CDR2 is SVGEGT. This CDR3 comprises 16 residues. CDR3 amino acids: CASSYTGGTPDNEQFF. The part of the CDR3 DNA that was read is TGTGCCAGCAGTTACACAGGAGGGACTCCCGACAATGAG.

Note on this clone: The read terminates 3 residues before the CDR3 end, so the remaining end is supplied by the germline J gene. The chain uses TRBV19 and TRBJ1-2; TRBD1 is a possible D gene (6 bases). CDR3 length: 13 residues. The V gene's germline CDR1 is LNHDA and CDR2 SQIVND (reference sequence). The CDR3 protein is CASTHVGAQGYTF. The covered CDR3 bases are TGTGCCAGTACCCATGTGGGGGCGCAAGGC.

This clone was detected ten times or more. The CDR3 extends 3 residues past the end of the read, so its final part is completed from the germline J gene. The gene calls are TRBV19 and TRBJ2-7; D perhaps matches TRBD2 (5 bases). Germline V gene data show CDR1 as LNHDA and CDR2 as SQIVND (reference sequence). This CDR3 is built from 13 residues. Between the trimmed V and J ends, which lost 4 bases and 5 bases, there was a span of 12 bases. The CDR3 DNA, read in part, is TGTGCCAGTAGTAGCAGGAGGAAGAACGAG. As protein: CASSSRRKNE. The full CDR3 protein reads CASSSRRKNEQYF. The whole variable domain, remainder taken from reference TRBV19 and TRBJ2-7, is DGGITQSPKYLFRKEGQNVTLSCEQNLNHDAMYWYRQDPGQGLRLIYYSQIVNDFQKGDIAEGYSVSREKKESFPLTVTSAQKNPTAFYLCASSSRRKNEQYFGPGTRLTVT.

This clone was observed a handful of times. The read halts 3 residues ahead of the CDR3 end, with the missing end drawn from the germline J gene. The V call is TRBV19, the J call TRBJ1-6; no definite D call. In germline, CDR1 is LNHDA, CDR2 SQIVND (reference sequence). The length of the CDR3 is 13 residues. Trimming cost V 5 bases and J 8 bases, with 10 bases left between them. The CDR3 loop is CASSDPGYSPLHF. CDR3 DNA (partial): TGTGCCAGTAGTGACCCAGGATATTCACCC. The entire variable domain, with the rest obtained from reference TRBV19 and TRBJ1-6, is as follows: DGGITQSPKYLFRKEGQNVTLSCEQNLNHDAMYWYRQDPGQGLRLIYYSQIVNDFQKGDIAEGYSVSREKKESFPLTVTSAQKNPTAFYLCASSDPGYSPLHFGNGTRLTVT.

As to this clone: The CDR3 extends 3 residues past the end of the read, so its final part is completed from the germline J gene. The chain employs TRBV18 and TRBJ1-4; 7 bases match TRBD1. The CDR3 loop spans 16 amino acids. CDR1 and CDR2 from the germline V gene are KGHSH and LQKENI. V shed 4 bases, J shed 1 base, and the junction held 6 bases outside the gene matches. This chain's CDR3 is CASSQSDRVTNEKLFF. The part of the CDR3 DNA that was read is TGTGCCAGCTCACAATCTGACAGGGTAACTAATGAAAAA.

Judged by abundance, this clone is medium-sized (0.01 to 0.1%). The read terminates 3 residues before the CDR3 end, so the remaining end is supplied by the germline J gene. The chain couples TRBV18 to TRBJ1-5; D may be TRBD1 (6 bases). Trimming took 2 bases from V and 6 from J, leaving 17 bases between them. CDR3 length: 16 amino acids. Germline V gene sequence: CDR1 KGHSH, CDR2 LQKENI. CDR3 sequence reads: CASSPYALGAGQPQHF. CDR3 DNA, as far as it was read: TGTGCCAGCTCACCATACGCCCTGGGGGCGGGTCAGCCC.

This clone was seen ten or more times. The read ends 3 residues early relative to the CDR3; the germline J gene fills the gap. The chain recombines TRBV2 with TRBJ1-2, with 9 bases lining up with TRBD1. The CDR3 spans 15 residues. V was clipped by 3 bases and J by 4 bases; unmatched bases: 6. CDR1 is SNHLY, CDR2 FYNNEI, per germline. The CDR3 DNA, read in part, is TGTGCCAGCAGTGATTCCGACAGGGGGGTCTATGGC. It codes for CASSDSDRGVYG. The CDR3 in full is CASSDSDRGVYGYTF.

This clone was counted between two and nine times. The CDR3 extends 3 residues past the end of the read, so its final part is completed from the germline J gene. The genes are TRBV19 and TRBJ2-3, with a possible D match to TRBD2 (5 bases). The CDR3 spans 15 residues. V was pared by 9 bases and J by 4 bases, with 20 bases between. The V gene's germline CDR1 is LNHDA and CDR2 SQIVND (reference sequence). CDR3 in amino acids: CASRRRTQDSDTQYF. The CDR3 bases that were read are TGTGCCAGCAGAAGACGGACTCAAGACTCAGATACG. The whole variable domain, filled in from reference TRBV19 and TRBJ2-3, reads DGGITQSPKYLFRKEGQNVTLSCEQNLNHDAMYWYRQDPGQGLRLIYYSQIVNDFQKGDIAEGYSVSREKKESFPLTVTSAQKNPTAFYLCASRRRTQDSDTQYFGPGTRLTVL.

The sample holds a few counts of this clone. The read ends 3 residues early relative to the CDR3; the germline J gene fills the gap. The chain joins TRBV7-9 to TRBJ2-7, with D tentatively TRBD1 (6 bases). Trimming removed 3 bases from V and 1 base from J, with 10 bases in between. This CDR3 region has 14 residues. Germline assignment: CDR1 SEHNR and CDR2 FQNEAQ (reference sequence). CDR3 amino acids: CASSFSQGSYEQYF. The CDR3 bases that were read are TGTGCCAGCAGCTTTTCCCAGGGGTCCTACGAG.

This clone was counted between two and nine times. The read terminates 3 residues ahead of where the CDR3 ends, so the germline J gene completes it. The chain joins TRBV7-6 to TRBJ2-7; D uncertain. This CDR3 is 12 amino acids long. Between the trimmed V and J ends, which lost 2 bases and 5 bases, there was a span of 7 bases. Germline assignment: CDR1 SGHVS and CDR2 FNYEAQ. CDR3 DNA (partial): TGTGCCAGCAGCTTACTCTCTCACGAG. This encodes CASSLLSHE. From start to end, the CDR3 is CASSLLSHEQYF.

On this clone: The read falls 3 residues short of the CDR3 end, and the missing part is taken from the germline J gene. The rearrangement joins TRBV20-1 to TRBJ2-7; D not resolved. Germline assignment: CDR1 DFQATT and CDR2 SNEGSKA (reference sequence). The CDR3 totals 11 residues. The V end lost 3 bases, the J end lost 4 bases, and 7 bases lay between the germline ends. CDR3 DNA, as far as it was read: TGCAGTGCTAGGAAAGGTTACGAG. It yields the protein CSARKGYE. The whole CDR3 sequence reads CSARKGYEQYF.

As for this clone: The CDR3 end falls 3 residues outside the read, so it is completed with the germline J gene. This sequence joins TRBV19 and TRBJ1-1; 9 bases are a match to TRBD1. J lost 5 bases, V lost 4 bases, and 11 bases had no gene match. Germline CDR1 LNHDA, CDR2 SQIVND (reference sequence). The CDR3 extends over 16 amino acids. This CDR3 is CASSTVPGQGRTEAFF. CDR3 bases read: TGTGCCAGTAGTACGGTCCCGGGACAGGGAAGAACTGAA. Variable domain in full (rest from reference TRBV19 and TRBJ1-1): DGGITQSPKYLFRKEGQNVTLSCEQNLNHDAMYWYRQDPGQGLRLIYYSQIVNDFQKGDIAEGYSVSREKKESFPLTVTSAQKNPTAFYLCASSTVPGQGRTEAFFGQGTRLTVV.

Points on this clone: The observed sequence ends 3 residues before the CDR3 terminus, with the missing tail filled in from the germline J gene. The genes are TRBV7-2 and TRBJ2-3, with 9 positions matching TRBD2. CDR1 SGHTA and CDR2 FQGNSA come from the germline V gene. The length of the CDR3 is 15 residues. After removal of 5 bases from V and 8 bases from J, the junction contained 11 bases not matched to a gene. Incomplete CDR3 DNA: TGTGCCAGCAGCGAAAGCCCACGAGCGGGGGGTACG. Translating it yields CASSESPRAGGT. The CDR3 as a whole reads CASSESPRAGGTQYF.

This clone was seen a handful of times. Incomplete CDR3 DNA: TGCGCCAGCAGCTTGGGGCTAGCGGGCTCCGACTACGAG. Its translation is CASSLGLAGSDYE. The whole CDR3 sequence is CASSLGLAGSDYEQYF. The chain joins TRBV5-1 to TRBJ2-7, with TRBD2 matching 8 bases. Read sequence stops 3 residues before the CDR3 end, and the germline J gene provides the missing end. Per germline, CDR1 SGHRS and CDR2 YFSETQ. The J segment lost 3 bases and the V segment lost 0 bases, leaving 8 bases of the junction unmatched. The CDR3 is 16 amino acids.

This clone was counted many times. The CDR3 spells CASSWAGTQYF. The part of the CDR3 DNA that was read is TGTGCCAGCAGTTGGGCCGGGACC. This chain uses TRBV6-2 or TRBV6-3 with TRBJ2-5, with unresolved D. The sequenced fragment ends 3 residues before the CDR3 boundary, so the rest is inferred from the germline J gene. The germline V gene encodes CDR1 MNHEY and CDR2 SVGEGT. Trimming shortened V by 4 bases and J by 7 bases, and 7 bases separated the two germline ends. The CDR3 length is 11 residues.

At least ten counts were recorded for this clone. The read falls 3 residues short of the CDR3 end, and the missing part is taken from the germline J gene. The chain recombines TRBV18 with TRBJ1-3, with a possible D match to TRBD1 (5 bases). Germline V gene sequence: CDR1 KGHSH, CDR2 LQKENI. V lost 8 bases and J 8 bases, leaving 10 bases between the germline ends. The CDR3 contains 11 residues. The CDR3 spells CASRGGDTIYF. Incomplete CDR3 DNA: TGTGCCAGCCGCGGGGGAGACACC.